What follows are 26 T cell receptor beta chains derived from one specimen sequenced in a study of tissue T cells after allogeneic stem cell transplantation. The repertoire was sequenced with immunoSEQ multiplex PCR; TCRdb's copy has only in-frame clones and lacks some. Of thousands of clones listed, 45% to 60% are singletons. The sample's time point: mouse harvest day 14 after allogeneic transplant. Each mouse received 10^7 T-cell-depleted marrow cells plus 10^6 splenic CD5+ T cells by tail vein. Specimen: lymph node tissue. The receptors originated from a female BALB/c mouse given C57BL/6 T cells with graft-versus-host disease after an allogeneic hematopoietic cell transplant.

With regard to this clone: Gene names denote mouse genes. Here the CDR3 reads CASSPDRNNQAPLF. CDR3 DNA (partial): TGTGCCAGCAGCCCCGACAGAAACAACCAGGCTCCGCTT. The rearrangement links TRBV15 to TRBJ1-5, with a tentative D call TRBD1 (5 bases). With the read ending 1 residue before the CDR3 end, the germline J gene is used to fill in that end. Germline CDR1 is SGHND and CDR2 is FRSKSL. This CDR3 is 14 amino acids long. The ends were cut back, 6 bases at V and 1 base at J, with 10 bases in the middle.

This clone counts as medium-sized (0.01 to 0.1%). Genes here carry mouse names. Read data end 1 residue before the CDR3 end; the end is taken from the germline J gene. This chain connects TRBV13-2 to TRBJ2-1, with TRBD1 as a possible D gene (6 bases). The germline CDR1 and CDR2 sequences are NNHNN and SYGAGS (reference sequence). Between the trimmed V and J ends, which lost 4 bases and 1 base, there was a span of 12 bases. The CDR3 sequence is 15 residues long. The sequenced CDR3 bases are TGTGCCAGCGGTCCCCGGGACACAAACTATGCTGAGCAGTTC. This gives the protein CASGPRDTNYAEQF. The CDR3 in full is CASGPRDTNYAEQFF.

In this sample, this clone turned up a few times. The germline and genes are mouse ones. The CDR3 is cut off 1 residue early in the read; its end comes from the germline J gene. The chain links TRBV26 to TRBJ2-3; maybe TRBD1 (7 bases). Per germline, CDR1 KGHPV and CDR2 FQNQEV (reference sequence). Trimming removed 0 bases at V and 9 bases at J, with 7 bases between. The CDR3 extends over 12 amino acids. The CDR3 sequence is CASSLSGGTLYF. Partial CDR3 DNA: TGTGCCAGCAGTCTGTCAGGGGGCACGCTGTAT. Looking up the rest from reference TRBV26 and TRBJ2-3 gives the full variable domain: NSKVIQTPRYLVKGQGQKAKMRCIPEKGHPVVFWYQQNKNNEFKFLINFQNQEVLQQIDMTEKRFSAECPSNSPCSLEIQSSEAGDSALYLCASSLSGGTLYFGSGTRLTVL.

This clone was recorded a few times. Gene names and germline refer to mouse. The read is 1 residue too short to cover the CDR3 end, so that end is filled in from the germline J gene. The rearrangement joins TRBV4 to TRBJ2-5; TRBD2 aligns across 9 bases. The trim removed 5 bases at V and 3 bases at J, leaving 3 bases unmatched. The CDR3 has 14 amino acids. Germline CDR1 reads LGHDT; CDR2 reads YNNKQL (reference sequence). The covered CDR3 bases are TGTGCCAGCAGCCAGACTGGGGGACAAGACACCCAGTAC. This translates into CASSQTGGQDTQY. From start to end, the CDR3 is CASSQTGGQDTQYF.

With respect to this clone: The germline and genes are mouse ones. The read ends 1 residue before the CDR3 terminus; that terminus is restored from the germline J gene. The rearrangement joins TRBV16 to TRBJ1-4; 9 bases map to TRBD1. The V gene's germline CDR1 is SGHSA and CDR2 FRNQAP. This CDR3 contains 15 residues. V lost 5 bases and J lost 5; bases outside the gene matches: 6. The CDR3 reads CASSPPGQGNERLFF. The CDR3 bases that were read are TGTGCAAGCAGCCCCCCGGGACAGGGAAACGAAAGATTATTT.

On this clone: All gene names here are mouse names. The CDR3 end falls 1 residue outside the read, so it is completed with the germline J gene. V usage is TRBV12-1 and J usage is TRBJ2-2; D is ambiguous. The CDR3 has 16 residues. Germline CDR1 SGHSN, CDR2 HYEKVE. The ends were cut back, 2 bases at V and 0 bases at J, with 12 bases in the middle. The CDR3 bases that were read are TGTGCCAGCTCTCCCTTGCAAGAATCAAACACCGGGCAGCTCTAC. Translation gives CASSPLQESNTGQLY. The complete CDR3 reads CASSPLQESNTGQLYF. The entire variable domain, with the rest obtained from reference TRBV12-1 and TRBJ2-2, is as follows: DSGVVQSPRHIIKEKGGRSVLTCIPISGHSNVVWYQQTLGKELKFLIQHYEKVERDKGFLPSRFSVQQFDDYHSEMNMSALELEDSAMYFCASSPLQESNTGQLYFGEGSKLTVL.

As regards this clone: Genes and germline come from the mouse. The read terminates 1 residue before the CDR3 end, so the remaining end is supplied by the germline J gene. J is TRBJ2-1 and V is TRBV3; 7 bases map to TRBD2. The CDR3 loop spans 14 amino acids. V shed 5 bases and J 1 base; nucleotides not matched to a gene: 2. Germline CDR1 reads SNHLY; CDR2 reads FYNGKV (reference sequence). The CDR3 protein is CASSPWGNYAEQFF. The sequenced CDR3 bases are TGTGCCAGCAGCCCCTGGGGGAACTATGCTGAGCAGTTC.

By proportion, this clone is medium-sized. These gene names are mouse names. The DNA ends 1 residue before the CDR3 does, and the rest of the CDR3 is filled in from the germline J gene. The chain carries TRBV20 and TRBJ2-7, with D tentatively TRBD1 (5 bases). The CDR3 is 12 amino acids. The V gene lost 5 bases and the J gene lost 0 bases, with 8 bases spanning the gap. CDR1 is GFQATS and CDR2 is STVNSAI in the germline V gene. CDR3 bases read: TGTGGTGCTCACAGGAGCTCCTATGAACAGTAC. This translates into CGAHRSSYEQY. The complete CDR3 protein is CGAHRSSYEQYF.

A few counts support this clone. Gene names and germline refer to mouse. The read ends 1 residue before the CDR3 terminus; that terminus is restored from the germline J gene. This chain links TRBV26 with TRBJ1-6; 9 nucleotides match TRBD1. TRBJ1-6 is an ORF; its function is uncertain. Losses at the gene ends were 6 bases for V and 5 bases for J; bases not matched to a gene: 2. This CDR3 region has 14 residues. Germline V lookup: CDR1 KGHPV, CDR2 FQNQEV (reference sequence). CDR3 amino acids: CASSRQGDNSPLYF. CDR3 bases read: TGTGCCAGCAGCAGACAGGGGGATAATTCGCCCCTCTAC.

Concerning this clone: Mouse gene names and germline throughout. The read finishes 1 residue shy of the CDR3 end, and the germline J gene is used to complete it. V usage is TRBV3 and J usage is TRBJ2-4, with D possibly matching TRBD2 (5 bases). CDR1 and CDR2 (germline): SNHLY, FYNGKV (reference sequence). The CDR3 contains 15 residues. Trimming removed 5 bases from V and 0 bases from J, with 12 bases in between. CDR3 bases read: TGTGCCAGCAGCCCCCACTGGACTAGTCAAAACACCTTGTAC. Encoded protein: CASSPHWTSQNTLY. The complete CDR3 sequence is CASSPHWTSQNTLYF.

In this sample, this clone is large. Genes here carry mouse names. The read finishes 1 residue shy of the CDR3 end, and the germline J gene is used to complete it. The chain employs TRBV12-1 and TRBJ2-1, with 8 bases lining up with TRBD1. Losses at the gene ends were 4 bases for V and 8 bases for J; bases not matched to a gene: 6. Germline V gives CDR1 SGHSN, CDR2 HYEKVE. The length of the CDR3 is 13 residues. The CDR3 here is CASSGQGRTEQFF. The sequenced CDR3 bases are TGTGCCAGCTCAGGACAGGGAAGGACTGAGCAGTTC.

Concerning this clone: Genes and germline come from the mouse. From the germline J gene comes the end of the CDR3, since the read stops 1 residue before it. The rearrangement uses TRBV5 and TRBJ1-1, with D possibly TRBD1 on 6 matching bases. V was pared by 0 bases and J by 6 bases, with 8 bases between. The CDR3 spans 13 residues. CDR1 LGHNA and CDR2 YNLKQL come from the germline V gene (reference sequence). CDR3 loop: CASSQEGAAEVFF. The part of the CDR3 DNA that was read is TGTGCCAGCAGCCAAGAGGGGGCCGCAGAAGTCTTC.

Concerning this clone: The listed genes are named as in mouse. Coverage ceases 1 residue before the CDR3 finishes, and the germline J gene fills in the end. The V gene is TRBV31, the J gene TRBJ2-4, with TRBD2 matching over 9 bases. Germline V CDR1 and CDR2: GKSSPN, SITVG. Losses at the gene ends were 3 bases for V and 1 base for J; bases not matched to a gene: 8. The CDR3 has 16 residues. This CDR3 reads CAWRPGLGGGQNTLYF. The part of the CDR3 DNA that was read is TGTGCCTGGAGGCCTGGGCTGGGGGGGGGTCAAAACACCTTGTAC.

This clone is labeled medium-sized. Gene and germline names: mouse. The CDR3 goes on 1 residue after the read ends, and that part is filled in from the germline J gene. The genes are TRBV3 and TRBJ2-2, with D possibly TRBD1 on 5 matching bases. CDR1 SNHLY and CDR2 FYNGKV come from the germline V gene (reference sequence). Trimming shortened V by 5 bases and J by 0 bases, and 7 bases separated the two germline ends. The CDR3 covers 14 residues. The sequenced CDR3 bases are TGTGCCAGCAGCCCGACAGCAAACACCGGGCAGCTCTAC. Translating it yields CASSPTANTGQLY. The entire CDR3 sequence reads CASSPTANTGQLYF.

A word on this clone: Here the gene names and germline are mouse. The sequenced CDR3 bases are TGTGCCAGCAGCCCGACATCTAGTCAAAACACCTTGTAC. It encodes CASSPTSSQNTLY. The entire CDR3 is CASSPTSSQNTLYF. The V gene is TRBV26, the J gene TRBJ2-4; D ambiguous. The read stops 1 residue short of the end of the CDR3; the missing end is completed from the germline J gene. Trimming removed 6 bases from V and 0 bases from J, with 10 bases in between. Germline CDR1 KGHPV, CDR2 FQNQEV (reference sequence). This CDR3 comprises 14 residues.

With respect to this clone: These gene names are mouse names. The missing CDR3 end, 1 residue past where the read stops, is filled in from the germline J gene. The V gene is TRBV26, the J gene TRBJ1-4, with D uncertain. The germline V gene has CDR1 KGHPV and CDR2 FQNQEV (reference sequence). V was pared by 5 bases and J by 0 bases, with 4 bases between. The CDR3 loop spans 13 amino acids. CDR3 bases read: TGTGCCAGCAGTGCCATTTCCAACGAAAGATTATTT. It yields the protein CASSAISNERLF. The full CDR3 reads CASSAISNERLFF.

About this clone: Gene names are mouse gene names. The read is 1 residue too short to cover the CDR3 end, so that end is filled in from the germline J gene. The chain couples TRBV3 to TRBJ1-2; 7 nucleotides match TRBD1. V shed 5 bases and J 8 bases; nucleotides not matched to a gene: 8. The length of the CDR3 is 13 residues. Germline CDR1 SNHLY, CDR2 FYNGKV (reference sequence). The CDR3 reads CASSTQGGKDYTF. The covered CDR3 bases are TGTGCCAGCAGCACTCAGGGGGGCAAAGACTACACC.

This clone was found a few times. These gene names are mouse names. The read ends 1 residue before the CDR3 terminus; that terminus is restored from the germline J gene. This chain connects TRBV15 to TRBJ1-4; 9 nucleotides agree with TRBD1. The germline V gene encodes CDR1 SGHND and CDR2 FRSKSL. This CDR3 region has 14 residues. Trimming took 6 bases from V and 5 from J; bases not matched to a gene: 4. CDR3 DNA (partial): TGTGCCAGCAGCCGACAGGGGGAAAACGAAAGATTATTT. Its protein product is CASSRQGENERLF. The entire CDR3 sequence reads CASSRQGENERLFF.

There are a few counts of this clone. The genes and germline here are from mouse. The sequenced fragment ends 1 residue before the CDR3 boundary, so the rest is inferred from the germline J gene. This chain uses TRBV13-2 with TRBJ1-1, with 9 bases lining up with TRBD1. V shed 4 bases, J shed 6 bases, and the junction held 4 bases outside the gene matches. This CDR3 comprises 13 residues. CDR1 and CDR2 from the germline V gene are NNHNN and SYGAGS (reference sequence). Here the CDR3 reads CASGIRDRAEVFF. The part of the CDR3 DNA that was read is TGTGCCAGCGGTATCCGGGACAGGGCAGAAGTCTTC.

As concerns this clone: Gene names follow the mouse nomenclature. Read coverage stops 1 residue before the CDR3 terminus; the germline J gene supplies the remainder. The chain employs TRBV12-1 and TRBJ1-1, with 10 bases fitting TRBD1. Germline V CDR1 and CDR2: SGHSN, HYEKVE. The CDR3 has 15 residues. V lost 0 bases, J lost 2 bases, and 2 bases stayed unmatched. The sequenced CDR3 bases are TGTGCCAGCTCTCTCGACAGGGGGCCCAACACAGAAGTCTTC. Protein sequence: CASSLDRGPNTEVF. The full CDR3 protein reads CASSLDRGPNTEVFF.

A word on this clone: Gene names are the mouse ones. With the read ending 1 residue before the CDR3 end, the germline J gene is used to fill in that end. The chain is built from TRBV26 and TRBJ1-4; no clear D gene. V was cut by 1 base and J by 3 bases, with 12 bases left in between. Germline V CDR1 and CDR2: KGHPV, FQNQEV (reference sequence). This CDR3 has 16 residues. The CDR3 spells CASSLFPGRPNERLFF. The covered CDR3 bases are TGTGCCAGCAGTCTGTTTCCGGGGAGGCCCAACGAAAGATTATTT.

The table lists this clone with a few counts. Here the gene names and germline are mouse. The CDR3 is cut off 1 residue early in the read; its end comes from the germline J gene. V usage is TRBV19 and J usage is TRBJ1-3, with TRBD1 matching 7 bases. V trimming: 1 base; J trimming: 3 bases; junction bases outside the gene matches: 4. Germline assignment: CDR1 FNHDT and CDR2 SITEND (reference sequence). The CDR3 has 15 residues. Partial CDR3 DNA: TGTGCCAGCAGTATACATACAGGGGTTGGAAATACGCTCTAT. Translated, it gives CASSIHTGVGNTLY. In full, the CDR3 is CASSIHTGVGNTLYF.

Note on this clone: Each gene name is a mouse one. Read sequence stops 1 residue before the CDR3 end, and the germline J gene provides the missing end. The chain combines TRBV29 with TRBJ1-1, with D possibly TRBD1 on 6 matching bases. V was clipped by 6 bases and J by 0 bases, with 11 bases between them. Germline V gene data show CDR1 as MSHET and CDR2 as SYDVDS. This CDR3 spans 14 amino acids. This chain's CDR3 is CASSPGQANTEVFF. Incomplete CDR3 DNA: TGTGCTAGCAGCCCGGGACAAGCAAACACAGAAGTCTTC.

This clone turned up a few times. The germline and genes are mouse ones. From the germline J gene comes the end of the CDR3, since the read stops 1 residue before it. The chain uses TRBV20 and TRBJ2-7; 10 nucleotides line up with TRBD1. CDR1 is GFQATS, CDR2 STVNSAI, per germline. V was pared by 1 base and J by 7 bases, with 4 bases of the junction left unmatched. The CDR3 totals 13 residues. The CDR3 is CGARGQGAREQYF. CDR3 bases read: TGTGGTGCTAGGGGACAGGGGGCGCGCGAACAGTAC.

As to this clone: The germline and genes are mouse ones. Coverage ceases 1 residue before the CDR3 finishes, and the germline J gene fills in the end. The chain couples TRBV19 to TRBJ2-5, with 13 bases that match TRBD2. The CDR3 covers 17 residues. J gave up 6 bases and V 0 bases, and 7 bases lay outside the gene matches. Per the germline V gene, CDR1 is FNHDT and CDR2 is SITEND (reference sequence). The CDR3 DNA, read in part, is TGTGCCAGCAGTATAGCTGGGACTGGGGGGGGCCGGGACACCCAGTAC. Protein product: CASSIAGTGGGRDTQY. The full CDR3 protein reads CASSIAGTGGGRDTQYF.

As to this clone: Gene labels here are mouse ones. From the germline J gene comes the end of the CDR3, since the read stops 1 residue before it. The rearrangement uses TRBV19 and TRBJ2-7; D is perhaps TRBD1 (6 bases). CDR1 FNHDT and CDR2 SITEND come from the germline V gene (reference sequence). This CDR3 has 12 residues. V lost 5 bases and J 4 bases, leaving 10 bases between the germline ends. CDR3 DNA, as far as it was read: TGTGCCAGCAGCCGGGACAAATATGAACAGTAC. Amino acid sequence: CASSRDKYEQY. Given in full, the CDR3 is CASSRDKYEQYF.